This entry describes one TCR beta chain. V shed 2 bases and J 6 bases; nucleotides not matched to a gene: 8. The CDR3 has 16 residues. Germline values: CDR1 KGHSH, CDR2 LQKENI. MiXCR was run by TCRdb on the RT-PCR reads, yielding one entry per CDR3 protein. The sample consists of 550,000 to 750,000 distinct CDR3 sequences, approximately 15% of them appearing once. The sample taken for sequencing was memory CD4+ T cells from blood. The chain employs TRBV18 and TRBJ2-3, with 10 nucleotides matching TRBD1. This TCR was recovered from a female donor in good health, serving as a healthy control. CDR3 loop: CASSPGQGGPADTQYF. The DNA of the CDR3 is TGTGCCAGCTCACCAGGACAGGGGGGACCAGCGGATACGCAGTATTTT.